This T cell receptor beta chain was sequenced during a study of identifying expanded T cells in peripheral blood. Study results and limitations: Variance in clone template counts between approximately two-week samples significantly increased with total template count across all healthy donors. Differentially abundant clones: about 1.2 between replicates, 15 to 17 at about 13 days, roughly 18 at four.

As for this clone: Its antigen remains unidentified.

Germline assignment: CDR1 SGDLS and CDR2 YYNGEE. This CDR3 has 18 amino acids. The junction had 8 bases not matched to a gene; V was cut back by 4 bases and J by 0 bases. Using immunoSEQ multiplex PCR, the repertoire was profiled, and TCRdb retains in-frame clones only, with some absent. The sample consists of roughly 81,000 clones, roughly 84% of them appearing once. Healthy donors had no documented immune events, such as infections, while sampled. The sample taken for sequencing was blood. The TCR originated in a person aged 18-70 years in good health. This chain connects TRBV9 to TRBJ2-1; TRBD2 matches 12 bases. For the CDR3, the DNA is TGTGCCAGCAGCTCCCTAGCGGGAGGGCCGGGCTCCTACAATGAGCAGTTCTTC. It specifies CASSSLAGGPGSYNEQFF.